The rows below give T cell receptor beta chains drawn from one sample of a study of shared T cell receptors in the human thymus. The assay was immunoSEQ multiplex PCR, and TCRdb's table has in-frame clones only and misses some. Among roughly 410,000 clones listed, approximately 95% were seen once. The sequencing sample was made of thymocytes. Receptor source: a human donor. Both conserved end residues are part of each CDR3. The order of the fields is CDR3 length, V gene, J gene, CDR3 protein.

len: 14; v_gene: TRBV27; j_gene: TRBJ2-7; CDR3aa: CASSTGPSSYEQYF
len: 17; v_gene: TRBV7-6; j_gene: TRBJ2-4; CDR3aa: CASSWDRGPIAKNIQYF
len: 14; v_gene: TRBV7-8; j_gene: TRBJ1-1; CDR3aa: CASSGGGQHTEAFF
len: 15; v_gene: TRBV7-2; j_gene: TRBJ2-3; CDR3aa: CASSLGRRGADTQYF
len: 15; v_gene: TRBV6-5; j_gene: TRBJ2-1; CDR3aa: CASSWRLAGEREQFF
len: 15; v_gene: TRBV29-1; j_gene: TRBJ1-2; CDR3aa: CSVVWRAGFNYGYTF
len: 13; v_gene: TRBV11-3; j_gene: TRBJ2-7; CDR3aa: CASGEGQGNEQYF
len: 14; v_gene: TRBV5-5; j_gene: TRBJ1-1; CDR3aa: CASSLGGKGAEAFF
len: 16; v_gene: TRBV21-1; j_gene: TRBJ2-7; CDR3aa: CASSPPGTSGSYEQYF
len: 16; v_gene: TRBV27; j_gene: TRBJ2-3; CDR3aa: CASSFVYRVGTDTQYF
len: 13; v_gene: TRBV4-2; j_gene: TRBJ2-7; CDR3aa: CASSVTGGHEQYF
len: 15; v_gene: TRBV27; j_gene: TRBJ1-5; CDR3aa: CASRGDSFGNQPQHF
len: 15; v_gene: TRBV5-1; j_gene: TRBJ2-3; CDR3aa: CASSLASAVADTQYF
len: 15; v_gene: TRBV25-1; j_gene: TRBJ2-6; CDR3aa: CASSPLGKGANVLTF
len: 13; v_gene: TRBV27; j_gene: TRBJ2-3; CDR3aa: CASSLEGRDTQYF
len: 15; v_gene: TRBV6-1; j_gene: TRBJ2-1; CDR3aa: CASSEGGRAVGEQFF
len: 15; v_gene: TRBV4-1; j_gene: TRBJ2-7; CDR3aa: CASSQAPGLAVEQYF
len: 14; v_gene: TRBV28; j_gene: TRBJ1-2; CDR3aa: CASSGPGAYYGYTF
len: 17; v_gene: TRBV7-3; j_gene: TRBJ2-3; CDR3aa: CASSLSPGLKRRDTQYF
len: 17; v_gene: TRBV15; j_gene: TRBJ2-7; CDR3aa: CATSRAGAGGSSYEQYF
len: 15; v_gene: TRBV4-3; j_gene: TRBJ2-7; CDR3aa: CASSRRDRGGHEQYF
len: 14; v_gene: TRBV6-5; j_gene: TRBJ1-1; CDR3aa: CASSYGTSHTEAFF
len: 16; v_gene: TRBV30; j_gene: TRBJ2-7; CDR3aa: CAWSVLWGAVTYEQYF
len: 15; v_gene: TRBV28; j_gene: TRBJ2-1; CDR3aa: CASSSAGGQYNEQFF
len: 14; v_gene: TRBV27; j_gene: TRBJ2-7; CDR3aa: CASSSTGASYEQYF
len: 13; v_gene: TRBV15; j_gene: TRBJ1-1; CDR3aa: CATSRASYTEAFF
len: 16; v_gene: TRBV7-2; j_gene: TRBJ1-1; CDR3aa: CASSYTMGFLNTEAFF